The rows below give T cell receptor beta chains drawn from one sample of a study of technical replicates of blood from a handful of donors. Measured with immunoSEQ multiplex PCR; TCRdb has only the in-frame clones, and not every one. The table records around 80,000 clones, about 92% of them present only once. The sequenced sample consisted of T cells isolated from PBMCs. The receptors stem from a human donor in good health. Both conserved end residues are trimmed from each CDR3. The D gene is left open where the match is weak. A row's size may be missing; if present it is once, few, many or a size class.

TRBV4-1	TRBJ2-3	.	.	ASSRLGGPDTQY
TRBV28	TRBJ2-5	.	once	ASRPGTQETQY
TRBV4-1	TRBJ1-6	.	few	ASSQDLEWNSPLH
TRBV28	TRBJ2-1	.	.	ASSEPAGPYNEQF
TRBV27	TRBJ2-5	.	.	ASSLRGGIETQY
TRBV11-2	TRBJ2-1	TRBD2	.	ASSLGGSSYNEQF
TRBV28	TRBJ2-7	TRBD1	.	ASTPGTGLGEQY
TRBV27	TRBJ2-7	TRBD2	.	ASSSYPPGGAGAYEQY
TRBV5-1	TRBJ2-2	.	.	ASSPSRDGTGAGELF
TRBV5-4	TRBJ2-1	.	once	ASRPTRGTYNEQF
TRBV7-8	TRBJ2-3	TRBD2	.	ASRPLTAREDTDTQY
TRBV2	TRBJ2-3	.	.	ASSVKTAPPWQY
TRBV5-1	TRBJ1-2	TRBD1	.	ASSEIPGQGYGYT
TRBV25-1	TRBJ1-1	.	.	ASSELGDTEAF
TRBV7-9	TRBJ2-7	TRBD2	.	ASSSGSDYEQY
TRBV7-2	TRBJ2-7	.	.	ASSRTGPRYEQY
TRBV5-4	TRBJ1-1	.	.	ASSLQGNTEAF
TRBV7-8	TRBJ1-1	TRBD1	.	ASSLTQGQGTTEAF
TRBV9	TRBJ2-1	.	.	ASSGGTEQF
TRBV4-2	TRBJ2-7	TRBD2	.	ASSQGLAGAAGEQY
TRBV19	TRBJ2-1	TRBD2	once	ASSTGGVYNEQF
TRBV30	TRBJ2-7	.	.	AWDTTGSYEQY
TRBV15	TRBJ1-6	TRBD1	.	ATSRGGGTGEAPLH
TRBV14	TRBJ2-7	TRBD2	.	ASSQAGGSYEQY
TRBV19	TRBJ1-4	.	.	ASRKQATTNEKLF
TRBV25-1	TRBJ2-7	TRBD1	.	ASSDSGQKYEQY
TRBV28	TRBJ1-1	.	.	ASSLPGRATEAF
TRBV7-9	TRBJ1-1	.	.	ASSLTWFGEGTEAF
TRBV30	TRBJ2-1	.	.	AWSPGINEQF
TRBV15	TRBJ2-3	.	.	ATSRSGRTDTQY
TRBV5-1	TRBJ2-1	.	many	ASHRSDYSSYNEQF
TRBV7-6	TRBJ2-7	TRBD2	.	ASSLRGTNSEQY
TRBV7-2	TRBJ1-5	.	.	ASSLLSGNQPQH
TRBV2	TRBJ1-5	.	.	ASSDPRGSNQPQH
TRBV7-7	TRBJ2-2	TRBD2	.	ASSVGTSLVGELF
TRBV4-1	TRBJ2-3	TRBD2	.	ASNSGLAGTDTQY
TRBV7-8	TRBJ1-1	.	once	ASSLIAGDTEAF
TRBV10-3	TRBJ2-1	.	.	AISESGSGEFYNEQF
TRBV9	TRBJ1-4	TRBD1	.	ASSVDRGFEKLF
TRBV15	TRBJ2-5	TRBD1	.	ATSNRTGAQETQY
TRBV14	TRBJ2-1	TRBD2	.	ASSPGTSGPQF